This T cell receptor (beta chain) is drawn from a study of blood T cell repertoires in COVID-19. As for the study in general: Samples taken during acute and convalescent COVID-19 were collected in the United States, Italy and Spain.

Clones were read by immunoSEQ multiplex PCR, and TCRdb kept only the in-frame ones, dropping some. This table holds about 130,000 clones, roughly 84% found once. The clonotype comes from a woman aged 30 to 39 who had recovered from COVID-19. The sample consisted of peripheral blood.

The CDR3 is CASSLGRDFHPITDTQYF. In nucleotides, the CDR3 is TGTGCCAGCAGCTTAGGAAGGGACTTTCACCCTATCACAGATACGCAGTATTTT. This chain joins TRBV11-3 and TRBJ2-3; a possible D gene is TRBD2 (6 bases). This CDR3 is 18 amino acids long. The V gene's germline CDR1 is SGHNT and CDR2 YENEEA. V was pared by 1 base and J by 2 bases, with 19 bases between.